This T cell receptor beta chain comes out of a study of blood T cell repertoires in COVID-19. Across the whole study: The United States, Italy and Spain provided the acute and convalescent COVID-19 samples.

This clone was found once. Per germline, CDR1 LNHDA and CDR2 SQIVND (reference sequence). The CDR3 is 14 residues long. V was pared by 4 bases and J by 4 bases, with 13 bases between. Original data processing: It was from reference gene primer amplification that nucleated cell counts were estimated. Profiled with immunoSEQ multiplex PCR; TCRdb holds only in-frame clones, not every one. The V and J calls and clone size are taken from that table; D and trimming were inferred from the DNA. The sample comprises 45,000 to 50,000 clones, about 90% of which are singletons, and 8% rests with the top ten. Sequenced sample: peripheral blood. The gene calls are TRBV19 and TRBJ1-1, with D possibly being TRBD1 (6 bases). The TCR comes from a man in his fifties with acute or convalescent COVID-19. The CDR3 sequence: CASSRQQGGTEAFF. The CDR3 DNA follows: TGTGCCAGTAGTAGACAACAGGGTGGCACTGAAGCTTTCTTT.